The present T cell receptor (beta chain) was sequenced within a study of Ad26.COV2.S vaccination and SARS-CoV-2 variants. General study findings and limits: Responses of spike-specific T cells (both CD8+ and CD4+) reportedly showed substantial breadth after vaccination.

The data were produced by immunoSEQ multiplex PCR, yet TCRdb's version contains in-frame clones alone and is incomplete. This sample has roughly 180,000 clones, with approximately 88% found just once. Points on this clone: The antigen is undetermined.

The source of this sequence is a human donor who had recovered from COVID-19. This material consisted of peripheral blood, taken after recovery from COVID-19.

For the CDR3, the DNA is TGTGCCAGCAGCTGGACTCGCCGCCGCGGGGAAAAACTGTTTTTT. This codes for CASSWTRRRGEKLFF. The chain employs TRBV3-1 (or the pseudogene TRBV3-2) and TRBJ1-4, with D hard to call. Trimming took off 5 bases at V and 8 bases at J, with 18 bases between the two ends. Germline CDR1 LGHDT, CDR2 YNNKEL (reference sequence). This CDR3 comprises 15 residues.